There are many counts of the clone carrying this T cell receptor beta chain. Researchers made TCR beta libraries by using iRepertoire HTBI primers and running Arm-PCR on CDR3 regions. TCRdb processed the multiplex PCR reads anew with MiXCR; each CDR3 protein has one entry. The table records over 350,000 distinct CDR3 sequences, approximately 16% of them present only once. These data are taken from a study of regulatory T cells in long-lasting Graves disease. Sample time point: newly diagnosed GD, antithyroid drugs for less than 3 months. The authors made the TCR library using RNA they extracted from PBMCs. These data were likewise used in another study, on T cells in Graves' hyperthyroidism and ophthalmopathy. From that paper: Newly diagnosed hyperthyroidism, duration under 2 months, in patients aged 18 to 65. Most thyroid clonotypes with frequency above 0.001 were detected in blood.

This receptor was taken from a woman aged 40 to 55 with Graves disease. Sample: peripheral blood mononuclear cells (PBMCs), taken at new diagnosis, from a patient treated with antithyroid drugs.

Here the CDR3 reads CASSQAGTANYGYTF. CDR3 DNA sequence: TGTGCCAGTAGTCAAGCCGGGACAGCTAACTATGGCTACACCTTC. This sequence joins TRBV19 and TRBJ1-2; 7 bases map to TRBD1. Germline assignment: CDR1 LNHDA and CDR2 SQIVND (reference sequence). The CDR3 length is 15 residues. V lost 5 bases and J lost 0; bases outside the gene matches: 6.